This T cell receptor beta chain was sequenced for a study of cytomegalovirus exposure and HLA in healthy donors. This CDR3 is built from 19 residues. J gave up 3 bases and V 4 bases, and 11 bases lay outside the gene matches. CDR1 and CDR2 (germline): SGHRS, YFSETQ. Researchers ran the PCR with 60 Vbeta and 13 Jbeta primers. TCRdb keeps only in-frame clones here, not all; method: immunoSEQ multiplex PCR. The sample yields about 210,000 clones, over 75% seen once. Study-wide results and caveats: For cytomegalovirus status, the classifier reportedly gave diagnoses with high specificity and sensitivity.

In regard to this clone: Its target is unknown.

This sequence was found in a male donor in good health and CMV-seronegative. The chain employs TRBV5-1 and TRBJ2-4, with 15 bases fitting TRBD2. Sequences were obtained from PBMCs. Here the CDR3 reads CASSPGLAGGPQNKNIQYF. The DNA of the CDR3 is TGCGCCAGCAGCCCTGGACTAGCGGGGGGGCCTCAGAACAAAAACATTCAGTACTTC.